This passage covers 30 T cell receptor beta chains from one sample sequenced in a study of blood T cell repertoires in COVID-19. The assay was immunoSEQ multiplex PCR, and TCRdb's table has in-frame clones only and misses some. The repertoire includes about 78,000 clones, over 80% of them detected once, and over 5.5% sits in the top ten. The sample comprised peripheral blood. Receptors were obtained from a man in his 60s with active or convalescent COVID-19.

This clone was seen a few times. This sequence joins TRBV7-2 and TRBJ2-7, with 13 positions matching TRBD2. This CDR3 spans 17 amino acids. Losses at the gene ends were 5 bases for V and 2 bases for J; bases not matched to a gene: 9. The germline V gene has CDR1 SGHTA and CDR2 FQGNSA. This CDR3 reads CASSPPTGLAGAYEQYF. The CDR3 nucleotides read TGTGCCAGCAGCCCACCCACTGGACTAGCGGGGGCCTACGAGCAGTACTTC.

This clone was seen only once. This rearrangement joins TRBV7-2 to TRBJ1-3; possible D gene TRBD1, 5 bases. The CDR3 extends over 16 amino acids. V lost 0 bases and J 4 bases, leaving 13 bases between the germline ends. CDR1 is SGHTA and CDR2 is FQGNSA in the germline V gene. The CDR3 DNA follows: TGTGCCAGCAGCTTAGCCCCGGGGGGGATCGGAAACACCATATATTTT. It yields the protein CASSLAPGGIGNTIYF.

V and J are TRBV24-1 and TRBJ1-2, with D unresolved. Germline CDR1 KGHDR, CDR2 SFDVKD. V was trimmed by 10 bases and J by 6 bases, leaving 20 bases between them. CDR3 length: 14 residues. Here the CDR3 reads CATLPTGKGDGYTF. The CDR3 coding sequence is TGTGCCACACTTCCTACGGGGAAAGGTGATGGCTACACCTTC.

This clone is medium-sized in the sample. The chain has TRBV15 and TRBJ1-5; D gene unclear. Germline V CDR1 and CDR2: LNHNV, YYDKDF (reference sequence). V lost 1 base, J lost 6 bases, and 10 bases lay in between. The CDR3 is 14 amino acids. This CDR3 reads CATSRGGLPQPQHF. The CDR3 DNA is TGTGCCACCAGCAGAGGAGGGTTGCCTCAGCCCCAGCATTTT.

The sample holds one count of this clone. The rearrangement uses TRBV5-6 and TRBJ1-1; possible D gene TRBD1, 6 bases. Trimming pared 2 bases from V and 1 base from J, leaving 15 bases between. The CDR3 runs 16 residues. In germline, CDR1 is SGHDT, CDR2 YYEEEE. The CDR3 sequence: CASSFPGQPSNTEAFF. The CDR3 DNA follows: TGTGCCAGCAGCTTCCCCGGACAGCCATCGAACACTGAAGCTTTCTTT.

CDR3 nucleotide sequence: TGTGCCAGCAGCGAGGGACACCTCAATCAGCCCCAGCATTTT. It encodes CASSEGHLNQPQHF. This sequence joins TRBV6-5 and TRBJ1-5, with a possible D match to TRBD1 (6 bases). Germline V gene data show CDR1 as MNHEY and CDR2 as SVGAGI. Deletions cut 6 bases from V and 3 bases from J, with 12 bases between. The CDR3 runs 14 residues.

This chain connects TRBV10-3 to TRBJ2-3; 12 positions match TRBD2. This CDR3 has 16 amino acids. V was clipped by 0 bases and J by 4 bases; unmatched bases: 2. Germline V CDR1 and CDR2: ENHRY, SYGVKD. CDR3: CAISESPSGGADTQYF. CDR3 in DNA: TGTGCCATCAGTGAGTCTCCTAGCGGGGGGGCAGATACGCAGTATTTT.

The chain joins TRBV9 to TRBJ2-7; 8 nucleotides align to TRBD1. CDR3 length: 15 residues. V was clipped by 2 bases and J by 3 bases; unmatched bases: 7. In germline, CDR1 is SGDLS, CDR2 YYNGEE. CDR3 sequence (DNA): TGTGCCAGCAGCGTGCTGGGAGGACAGGGCTACGAGCAGTACTTC. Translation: CASSVLGGQGYEQYF. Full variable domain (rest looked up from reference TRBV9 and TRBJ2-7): DSGVTQTPKHLITATGQRVTLRCSPRSGDLSVYWYQQSLDQGLQFLIQYYNGEERAKGNILERFSAQQFPDLHSELNLSSLELGDSALYFCASSVLGGQGYEQYFGPGTRLTVT.

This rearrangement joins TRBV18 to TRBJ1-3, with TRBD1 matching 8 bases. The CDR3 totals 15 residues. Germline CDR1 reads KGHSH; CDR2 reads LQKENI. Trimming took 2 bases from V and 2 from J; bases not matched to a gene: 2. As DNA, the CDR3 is TGTGCCAGCTCACCATCGACAGGGGCTGGAAACACCATATATTTT. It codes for CASSPSTGAGNTIYF.

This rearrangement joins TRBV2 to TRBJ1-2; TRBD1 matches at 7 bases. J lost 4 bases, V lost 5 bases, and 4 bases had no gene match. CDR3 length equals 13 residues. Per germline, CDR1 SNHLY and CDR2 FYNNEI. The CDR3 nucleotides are TGTGCCAGCAGTACAGGGGTTTCCTATGGCTACACCTTC. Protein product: CASSTGVSYGYTF.

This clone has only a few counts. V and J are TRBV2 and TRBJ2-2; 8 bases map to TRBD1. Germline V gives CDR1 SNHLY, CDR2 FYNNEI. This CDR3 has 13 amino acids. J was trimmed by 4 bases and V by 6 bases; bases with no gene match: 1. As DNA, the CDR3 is TGTGCCAGCAGAACAGGGGGCACCGGGGAGCTGTTTTTT. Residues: CASRTGGTGELFF.

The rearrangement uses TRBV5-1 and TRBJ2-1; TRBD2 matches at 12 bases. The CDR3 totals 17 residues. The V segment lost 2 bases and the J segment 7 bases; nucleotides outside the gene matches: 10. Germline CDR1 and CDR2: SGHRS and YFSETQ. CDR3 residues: CASSFGTLAGGLNEQFF. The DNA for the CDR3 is TGCGCCAGCAGCTTTGGCACTCTAGCGGGGGGGCTGAATGAGCAGTTCTTC.

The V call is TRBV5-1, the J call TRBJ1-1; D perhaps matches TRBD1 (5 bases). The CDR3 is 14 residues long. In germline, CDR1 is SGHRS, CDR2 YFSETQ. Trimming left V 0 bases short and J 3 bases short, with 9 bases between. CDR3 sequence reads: CASSLGRGDTEAFF. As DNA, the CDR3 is TGCGCCAGCAGCTTGGGTAGGGGTGACACTGAAGCTTTCTTT.

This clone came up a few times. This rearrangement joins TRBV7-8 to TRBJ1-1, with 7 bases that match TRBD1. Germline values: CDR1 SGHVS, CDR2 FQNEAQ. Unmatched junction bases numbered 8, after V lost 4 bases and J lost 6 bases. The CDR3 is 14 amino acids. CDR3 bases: TGTGCCAGCAGCTATGGGACAGAACAGCCTGAAGCTTTCTTT. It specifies CASSYGTEQPEAFF.

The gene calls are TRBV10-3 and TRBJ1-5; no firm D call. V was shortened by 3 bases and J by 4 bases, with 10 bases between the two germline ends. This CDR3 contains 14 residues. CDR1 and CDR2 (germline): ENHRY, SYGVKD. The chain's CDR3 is CAISDGSRNQPQHF. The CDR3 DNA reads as TGTGCCATCAGTGACGGGTCGAGGAATCAGCCCCAGCATTTT.

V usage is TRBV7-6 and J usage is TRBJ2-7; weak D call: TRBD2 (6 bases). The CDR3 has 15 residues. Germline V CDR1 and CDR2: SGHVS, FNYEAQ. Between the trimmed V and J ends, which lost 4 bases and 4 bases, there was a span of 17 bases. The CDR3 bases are TGTGCCAGCAGCTGGGGGGATGGGGGTGGTTACGAGCAGTACTTC. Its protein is CASSWGDGGGYEQYF. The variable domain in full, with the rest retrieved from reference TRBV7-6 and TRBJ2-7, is GAGVSQSPRYKVTKRGQDVALRCDPISGHVSLYWYRQALGQGPEFLTYFNYEAQQDKSGLPNDRFSAERPEGSISTLTIQRTEQRDSAMYRCASSWGDGGGYEQYFGPGTRLTVT.

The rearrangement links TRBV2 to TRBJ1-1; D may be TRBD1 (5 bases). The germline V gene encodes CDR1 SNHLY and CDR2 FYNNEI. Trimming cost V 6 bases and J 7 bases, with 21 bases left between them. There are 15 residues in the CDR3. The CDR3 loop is CASRPGRGASGEAFF. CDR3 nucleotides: TGTGCCAGCAGGCCCGGGAGAGGGGCGAGCGGTGAAGCTTTCTTT.

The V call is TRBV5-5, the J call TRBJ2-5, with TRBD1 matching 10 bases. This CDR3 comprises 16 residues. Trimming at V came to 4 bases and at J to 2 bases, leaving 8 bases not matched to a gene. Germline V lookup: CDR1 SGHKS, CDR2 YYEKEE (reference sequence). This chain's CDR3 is CASSNSPGQGQETQYF. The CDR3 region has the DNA TGTGCCAGCAGCAACTCTCCGGGACAGGGGCAAGAGACCCAGTACTTC. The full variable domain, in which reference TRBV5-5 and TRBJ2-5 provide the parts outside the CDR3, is DAGVTQSPTHLIKTRGQQVTLRCSPISGHKSVSWYQQVLGQGPQFIFQYYEKEERGRGNFPDRFSARQFPNYSSELNVNALLLGDSALYLCASSNSPGQGQETQYFGPGTRLLVL.

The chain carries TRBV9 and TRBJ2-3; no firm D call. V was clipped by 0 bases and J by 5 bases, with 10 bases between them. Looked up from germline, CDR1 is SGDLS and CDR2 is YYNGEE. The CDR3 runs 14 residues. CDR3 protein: CASSVELKVDTQYF. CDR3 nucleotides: TGTGCCAGCAGCGTAGAACTAAAGGTAGATACGCAGTATTTT.

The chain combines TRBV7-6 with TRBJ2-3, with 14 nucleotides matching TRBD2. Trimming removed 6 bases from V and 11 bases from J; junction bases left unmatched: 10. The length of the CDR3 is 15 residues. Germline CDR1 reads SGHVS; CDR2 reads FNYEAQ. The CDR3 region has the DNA TGTGCCAGCAGTTCGACTAGCGGGGGGGCGGTGGTGCAGTATTTT. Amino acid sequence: CASSSTSGGAVVQYF.

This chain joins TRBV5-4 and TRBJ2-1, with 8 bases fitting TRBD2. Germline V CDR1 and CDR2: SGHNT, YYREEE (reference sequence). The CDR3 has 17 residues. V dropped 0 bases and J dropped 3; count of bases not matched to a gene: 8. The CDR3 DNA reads TGTGCCAGCAGCTTGGGGGCCGGGACTAGGATCTACAATGAGCAGTTCTTC. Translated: CASSLGAGTRIYNEQFF.

CDR3 sequence: CASSEGQTSTDTQYF. The CDR3 region has the DNA TGTGCCAGCAGTGAAGGACAGACTAGCACAGATACGCAGTATTTT. This rearrangement joins TRBV6-1 to TRBJ2-3, with D maybe TRBD1 (5 bases). The CDR3 loop spans 15 amino acids. In germline, CDR1 is MNHNS, CDR2 SASEGT. With 1 base removed from V and 0 bases from J, the gap between germline ends came to 8 bases.

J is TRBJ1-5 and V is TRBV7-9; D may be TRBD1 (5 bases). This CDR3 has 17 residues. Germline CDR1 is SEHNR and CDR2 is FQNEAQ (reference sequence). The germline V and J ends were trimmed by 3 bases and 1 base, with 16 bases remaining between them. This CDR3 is CASSFFAGERSNQPQHF. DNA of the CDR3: TGTGCCAGCAGCTTTTTTGCGGGGGAGAGAAGCAATCAGCCCCAGCATTTT.

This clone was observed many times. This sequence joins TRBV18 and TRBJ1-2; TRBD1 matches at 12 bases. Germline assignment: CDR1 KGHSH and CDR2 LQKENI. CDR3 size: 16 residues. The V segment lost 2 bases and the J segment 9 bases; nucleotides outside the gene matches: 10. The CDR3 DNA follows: TGTGCCAGCTCACCAACACCGGGACAGGGGGCCGAAAGCTACACCTTC. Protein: CASSPTPGQGAESYTF.

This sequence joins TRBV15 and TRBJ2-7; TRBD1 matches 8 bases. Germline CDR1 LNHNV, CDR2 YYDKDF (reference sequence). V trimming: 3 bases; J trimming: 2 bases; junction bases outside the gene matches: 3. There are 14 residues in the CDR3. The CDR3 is CATSRDRATYEQYF. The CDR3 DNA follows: TGTGCCACCAGCAGGGACAGGGCCACCTACGAGCAGTACTTC. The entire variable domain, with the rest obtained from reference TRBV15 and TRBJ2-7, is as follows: DAMVIQNPRYQVTQFGKPVTLSCSQTLNHNVMYWYQQKSSQAPKLLFHYYDKDFNNEADTPDNFQSRRPNTSFCFLDIRSPGLGDTAMYLCATSRDRATYEQYFGPGTRLTVT.

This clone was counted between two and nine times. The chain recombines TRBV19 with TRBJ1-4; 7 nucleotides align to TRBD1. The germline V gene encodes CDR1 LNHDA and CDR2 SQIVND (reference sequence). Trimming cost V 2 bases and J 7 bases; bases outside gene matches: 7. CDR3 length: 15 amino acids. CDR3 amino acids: CASSIQGGRSEKLFF. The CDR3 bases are TGTGCCAGTAGTATACAGGGGGGCAGAAGTGAAAAACTGTTTTTT.

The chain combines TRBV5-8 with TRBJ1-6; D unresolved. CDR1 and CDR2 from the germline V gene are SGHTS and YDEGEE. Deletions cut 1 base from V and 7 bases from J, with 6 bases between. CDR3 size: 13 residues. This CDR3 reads CASSLRGNSPLHF. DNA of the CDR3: TGTGCCAGCAGCTTGCGCGGGAATTCACCCCTCCACTTT.

The CDR3 protein is CASSLDRGWHEKLFF. CDR3 bases: TGTGCCAGCAGCTTGGACAGGGGGTGGCATGAAAAACTGTTTTTT. The V gene is TRBV5-4, the J gene TRBJ1-4; 8 bases map to TRBD1. The CDR3 consists of 15 residues. Germline assignment: CDR1 SGHNT and CDR2 YYREEE (reference sequence). After removal of 0 bases from V and 6 bases from J, the junction contained 4 bases not matched to a gene.

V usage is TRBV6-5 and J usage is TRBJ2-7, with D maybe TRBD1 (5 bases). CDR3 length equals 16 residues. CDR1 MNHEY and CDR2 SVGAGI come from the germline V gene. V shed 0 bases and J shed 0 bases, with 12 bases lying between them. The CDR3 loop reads CASSYSKVGLSYEQYF. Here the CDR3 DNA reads TGTGCCAGCAGTTACTCGAAAGTGGGGCTCTCCTACGAGCAGTACTTC.

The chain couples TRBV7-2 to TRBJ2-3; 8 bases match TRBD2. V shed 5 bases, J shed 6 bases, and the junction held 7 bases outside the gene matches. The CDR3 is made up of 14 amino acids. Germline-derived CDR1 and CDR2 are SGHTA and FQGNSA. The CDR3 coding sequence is TGTGCCAGCAGCAGGACTAGCCTGGTGGATACGCAGTATTTT. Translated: CASSRTSLVDTQYF.